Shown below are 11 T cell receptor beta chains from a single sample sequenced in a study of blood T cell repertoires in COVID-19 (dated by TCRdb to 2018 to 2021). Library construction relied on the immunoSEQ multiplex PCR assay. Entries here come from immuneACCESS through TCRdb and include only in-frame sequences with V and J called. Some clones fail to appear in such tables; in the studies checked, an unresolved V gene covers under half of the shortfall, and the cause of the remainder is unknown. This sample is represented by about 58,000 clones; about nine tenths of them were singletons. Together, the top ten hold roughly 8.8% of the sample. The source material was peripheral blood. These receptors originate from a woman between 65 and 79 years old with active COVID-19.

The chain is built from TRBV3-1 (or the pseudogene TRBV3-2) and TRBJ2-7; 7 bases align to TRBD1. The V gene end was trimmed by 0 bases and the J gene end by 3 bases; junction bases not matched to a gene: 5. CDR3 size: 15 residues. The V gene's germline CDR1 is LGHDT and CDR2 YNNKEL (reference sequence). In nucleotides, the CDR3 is TGTGCCAGCAGCCAAGATCTGGACAGGAGCTACGAGCAGTACTTC. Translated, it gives CASSQDLDRSYEQYF.

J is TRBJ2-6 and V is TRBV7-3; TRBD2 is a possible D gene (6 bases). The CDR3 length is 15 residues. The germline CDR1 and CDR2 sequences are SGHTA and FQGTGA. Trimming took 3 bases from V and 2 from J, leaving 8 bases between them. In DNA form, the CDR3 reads TGTGCCAGCAGCTTGGGGGGACCTGGGGCCAACGTCCTGACTTTC. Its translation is CASSLGGPGANVLTF.

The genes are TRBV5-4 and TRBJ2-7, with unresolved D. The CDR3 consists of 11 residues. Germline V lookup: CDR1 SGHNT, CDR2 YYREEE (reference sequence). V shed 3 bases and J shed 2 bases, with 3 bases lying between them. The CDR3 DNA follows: TGTGCCAGCAGCTCTACCTACGAGCAGTACTTC. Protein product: CASSSTYEQYF.

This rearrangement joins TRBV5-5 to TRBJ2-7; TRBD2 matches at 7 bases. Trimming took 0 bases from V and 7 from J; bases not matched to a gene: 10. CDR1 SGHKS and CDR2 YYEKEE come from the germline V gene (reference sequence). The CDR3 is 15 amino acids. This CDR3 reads CASSLDGAGVREQYF. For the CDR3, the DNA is TGTGCCAGCAGCTTGGATGGGGCGGGAGTACGGGAGCAGTACTTC.

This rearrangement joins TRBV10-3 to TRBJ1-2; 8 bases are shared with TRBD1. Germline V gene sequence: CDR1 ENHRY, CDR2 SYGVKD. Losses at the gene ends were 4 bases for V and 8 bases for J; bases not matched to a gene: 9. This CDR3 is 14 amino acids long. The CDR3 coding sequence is TGTGCCATCAGTGGAACTCAGGGGGCCCGGGGCTACACCTTC. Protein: CAISGTQGARGYTF.

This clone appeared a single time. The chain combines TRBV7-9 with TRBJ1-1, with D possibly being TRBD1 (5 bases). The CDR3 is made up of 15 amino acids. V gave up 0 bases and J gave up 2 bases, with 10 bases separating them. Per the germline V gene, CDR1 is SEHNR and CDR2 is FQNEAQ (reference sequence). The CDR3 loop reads CASSLAWGQNTEAFF. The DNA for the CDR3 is TGTGCCAGCAGCTTAGCGTGGGGCCAAAACACTGAAGCTTTCTTT.

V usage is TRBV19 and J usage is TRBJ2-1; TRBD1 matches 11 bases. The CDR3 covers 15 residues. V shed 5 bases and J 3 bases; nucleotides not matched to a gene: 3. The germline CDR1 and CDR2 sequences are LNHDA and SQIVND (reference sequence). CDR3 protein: CASSPGTGGYNEQFF. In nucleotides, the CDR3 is TGTGCCAGTAGTCCCGGGACAGGGGGCTACAATGAGCAGTTCTTC.

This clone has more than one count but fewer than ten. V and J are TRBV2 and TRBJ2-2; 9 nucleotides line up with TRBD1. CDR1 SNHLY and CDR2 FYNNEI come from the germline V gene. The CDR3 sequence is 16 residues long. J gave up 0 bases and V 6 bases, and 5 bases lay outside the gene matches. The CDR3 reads CASRGGQGTNTGELFF. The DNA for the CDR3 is TGTGCCAGCAGGGGGGGACAGGGAACGAACACCGGGGAGCTGTTTTTT.

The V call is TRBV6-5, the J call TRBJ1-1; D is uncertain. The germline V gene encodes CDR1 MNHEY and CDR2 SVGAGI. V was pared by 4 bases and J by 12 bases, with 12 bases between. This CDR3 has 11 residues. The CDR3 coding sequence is TGTGCCAGCAGTTCTGGCCCTTCGTCTTTCTTT. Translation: CASSSGPSSFF.

The CDR3 is CASSVGVRESYEQYF. The CDR3 DNA follows: TGTGCCAGCAGCGTAGGAGTGCGGGAGTCCTACGAGCAGTACTTC. V and J are TRBV9 and TRBJ2-7; 7 nucleotides line up with TRBD2. Germline-derived CDR1 and CDR2 are SGDLS and YYNGEE. V shed 0 bases, J shed 1 base, and the junction held 4 bases outside the gene matches. The CDR3 covers 15 residues.

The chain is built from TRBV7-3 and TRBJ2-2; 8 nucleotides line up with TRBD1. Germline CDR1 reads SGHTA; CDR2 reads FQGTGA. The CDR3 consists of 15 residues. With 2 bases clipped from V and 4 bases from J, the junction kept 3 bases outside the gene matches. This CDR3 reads CASSLRTGTTGELFF. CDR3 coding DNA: TGTGCCAGCAGCTTACGGACAGGGACCACCGGGGAGCTGTTTTTT.